The entry below describes one T cell receptor beta chain. Its antigen is not identified. Germline V gives CDR1 LGHNA, CDR2 YNFKEQ. The CDR3 has 13 amino acids. Trimming left V 7 bases short and J 7 bases short, with 17 bases between. These data come from a study of OX40 agonist ivuxolimab in advanced cancers. Study-level results: Average numbers of expanded clones were greater in CD8+ T cells than in CD4+. Determination of antigen specificity was not performed for the expanded peripheral T cells.

Assay used: immunoSEQ multiplex PCR; TCRdb lists only in-frame clones, some missing. The table shows some 100,000 clones, with about 91% occurring only once. The material sequenced was CD4+ or CD8+ T cells sorted from blood, taken in a trial of the OX40 agonist ivuxolimab. This sequence joins TRBV4-2 and TRBJ2-7, with D perhaps given as TRBD1 or TRBD2 (5 bases each). The sequence came from an adult with an advanced solid tumor such as melanoma, head and neck, liver or kidney cancer. The CDR3 DNA follows: TGTGCCAGCACCGGCGAGGGGTTGAGAGAGCAGTACTTC. This encodes CASTGEGLREQYF.